This T cell receptor beta chain originates from a study of blood T cell repertoires in COVID-19. Study summary: The analysed material was cDNA or gDNA that came from T cells, B-cell-depleted T cells, or PBMCs.

Only in-frame clones appear in the TCRdb table, and some are missing; sequencing was by immunoSEQ multiplex PCR. The sample has 200,000 to 250,000 clones, around 86% seen once. This study enrolled people aged 18 to 89 from about 26 US geographic areas. The CDR3 totals 16 residues. Trimming at V came to 4 bases and at J to 3 bases, leaving 12 bases not matched to a gene. Germline assignment: CDR1 MNHEY and CDR2 SVGEGT. The genes are TRBV6-2 or TRBV6-3 and TRBJ2-7, with TRBD2 matching over 7 bases. The sequenced sample was PBMCs or T cells enriched from blood (not recorded which). The clonotype was recovered from a man aged 25 to 40 in a cohort exposed to, infected with or recovered from COVID-19 (not recorded which). CDR3 nucleotide sequence: TGTGCCAGCAGTTTCCGACACCTGGCGGGGGTCTACGAGCAGTACTTC. Translation: CASSFRHLAGVYEQYF.